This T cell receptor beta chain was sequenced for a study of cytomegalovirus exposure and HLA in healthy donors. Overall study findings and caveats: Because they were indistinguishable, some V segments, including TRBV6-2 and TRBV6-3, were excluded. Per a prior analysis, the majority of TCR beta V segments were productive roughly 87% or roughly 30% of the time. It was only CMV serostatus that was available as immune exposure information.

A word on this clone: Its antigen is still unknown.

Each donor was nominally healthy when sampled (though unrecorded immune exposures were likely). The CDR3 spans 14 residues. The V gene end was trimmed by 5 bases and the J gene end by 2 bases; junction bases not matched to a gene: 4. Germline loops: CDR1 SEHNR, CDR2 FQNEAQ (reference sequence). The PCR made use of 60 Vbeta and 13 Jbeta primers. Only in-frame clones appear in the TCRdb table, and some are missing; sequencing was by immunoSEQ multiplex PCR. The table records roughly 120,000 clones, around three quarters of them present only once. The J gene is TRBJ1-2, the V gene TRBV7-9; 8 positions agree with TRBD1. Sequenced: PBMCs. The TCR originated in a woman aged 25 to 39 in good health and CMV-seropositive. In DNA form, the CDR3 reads TGTGCCAGCAGCCCTGGACAGGGCAACTATGGCTACACCTTC. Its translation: CASSPGQGNYGYTF.